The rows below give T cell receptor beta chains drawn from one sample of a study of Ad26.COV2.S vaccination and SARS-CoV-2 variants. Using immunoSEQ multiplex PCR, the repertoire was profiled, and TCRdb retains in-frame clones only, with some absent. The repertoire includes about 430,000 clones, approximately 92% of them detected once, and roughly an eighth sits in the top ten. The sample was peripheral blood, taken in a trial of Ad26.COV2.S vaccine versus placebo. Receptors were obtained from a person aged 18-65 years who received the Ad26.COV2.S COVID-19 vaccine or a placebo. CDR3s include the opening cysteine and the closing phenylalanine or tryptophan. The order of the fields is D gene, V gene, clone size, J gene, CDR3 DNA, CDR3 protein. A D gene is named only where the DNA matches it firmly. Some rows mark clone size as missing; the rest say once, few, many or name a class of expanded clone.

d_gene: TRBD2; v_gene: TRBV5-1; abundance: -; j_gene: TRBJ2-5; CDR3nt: TGCGCCAGCAGCTTGGCCCTTGGACTAGCGGGAGGGCTCCAAGAGACCCAGTACTTC; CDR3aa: CASSLALGLAGGLQETQYF
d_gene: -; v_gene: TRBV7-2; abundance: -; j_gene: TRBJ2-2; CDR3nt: TGTGCCAGCAGCTTAGGGGGTGCCGGGGAGCTGTTTTTT; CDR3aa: CASSLGGAGELFF
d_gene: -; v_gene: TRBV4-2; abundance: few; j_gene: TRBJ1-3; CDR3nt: TGTGCCAGCAGCCAAGAAAGGACCGCTCGTGGGAGATTGAGCTCTGGAAACACCATATATTTT; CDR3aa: CASSQERTARGRLSSGNTIYF
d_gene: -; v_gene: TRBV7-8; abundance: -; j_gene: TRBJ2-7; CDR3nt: TGTGCCAGCAGCCCGTGGACAGAGAAACAGTACTTC; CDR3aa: CASSPWTEKQYF
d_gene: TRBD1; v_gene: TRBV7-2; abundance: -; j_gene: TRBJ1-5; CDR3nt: TGTGCCAGCAGCGACACCGGGACAGTGATTAGCAATCAGCCCCAGCATTTT; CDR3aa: CASSDTGTVISNQPQHF
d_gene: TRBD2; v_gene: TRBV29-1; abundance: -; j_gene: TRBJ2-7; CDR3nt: TGCAGCGTTGCCCCAGCGGGACCGTCCTACGAGCAGTACTTC; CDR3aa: CSVAPAGPSYEQYF
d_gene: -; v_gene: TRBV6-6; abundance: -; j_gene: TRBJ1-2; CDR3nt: TGTGCCAGCAGTGCACTAAGGGATGGCTACACCTTC; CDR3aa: CASSALRDGYTF
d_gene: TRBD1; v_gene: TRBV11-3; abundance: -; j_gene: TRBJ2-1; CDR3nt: TGTGCCAGCAGCCAGGGGTCTGGGACAGGGACAAACAATGAGCAGTTCTTC; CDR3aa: CASSQGSGTGTNNEQFF
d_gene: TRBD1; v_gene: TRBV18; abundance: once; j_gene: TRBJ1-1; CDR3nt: TGTGCCAGCTCACCTATAGGGACAGAGAGGAACACTGAAGCTTTCTTT; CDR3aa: CASSPIGTERNTEAFF
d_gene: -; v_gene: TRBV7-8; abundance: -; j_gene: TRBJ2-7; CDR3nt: TGTGCCAGCAGCTTAGTGGGCACGGCTACCTACGAGCAGTACTTC; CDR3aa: CASSLVGTATYEQYF
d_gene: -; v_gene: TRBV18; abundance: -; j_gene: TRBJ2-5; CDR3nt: TGTGCCAGCTCACCACCGTCAGGGGTCGAGACCCAGTACTTC; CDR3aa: CASSPPSGVETQYF
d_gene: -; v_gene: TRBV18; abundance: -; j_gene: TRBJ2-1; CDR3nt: TGTGCCAGCTCACCAAGGGACGGAGAGAACAATGAGCAGTTCTTC; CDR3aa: CASSPRDGENNEQFF
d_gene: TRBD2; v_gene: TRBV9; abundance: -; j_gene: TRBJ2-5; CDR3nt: TGTGCCAGCAGCCCAGCCCCCACTAGCGGAGAGACCCAGTACTTC; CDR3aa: CASSPAPTSGETQYF
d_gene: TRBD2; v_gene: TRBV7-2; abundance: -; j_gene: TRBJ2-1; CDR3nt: TGTGCCAGCAGCTTGACTAGCGGGAACATCAATGAGCAGTTCTTC; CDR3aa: CASSLTSGNINEQFF
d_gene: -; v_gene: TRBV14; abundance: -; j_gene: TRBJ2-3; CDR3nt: TGTGCCAGCAGCCAAGAGCATTTAGATACGCAGTATTTT; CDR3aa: CASSQEHLDTQYF
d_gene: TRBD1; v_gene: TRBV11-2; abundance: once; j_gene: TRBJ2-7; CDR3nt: TGTGCCAGCACCCGGGACAGCTACGAGCAGTACTTC; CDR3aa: CASTRDSYEQYF
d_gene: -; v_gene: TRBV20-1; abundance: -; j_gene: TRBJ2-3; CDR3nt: TGCAGTGCTAGTATCGGGAGCACAGATACGCAGTATTTT; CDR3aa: CSASIGSTDTQYF
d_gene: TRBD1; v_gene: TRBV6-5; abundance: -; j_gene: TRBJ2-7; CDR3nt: TGTGCCAGCAGTAGAAGGGGGCCCCTCTACGAGCAGTACTTC; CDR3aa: CASSRRGPLYEQYF
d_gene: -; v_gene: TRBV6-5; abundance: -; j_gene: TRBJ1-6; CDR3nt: TGTGCCAGCCTCCGGGACGGTTCCTATAATTCACCCCTCCACTTT; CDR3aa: CASLRDGSYNSPLHF
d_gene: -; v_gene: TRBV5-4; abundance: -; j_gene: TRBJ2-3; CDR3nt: TGTGCCAGCAGCCTCCCGCTCGCCCCAGATACGCAGTATTTT; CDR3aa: CASSLPLAPDTQYF
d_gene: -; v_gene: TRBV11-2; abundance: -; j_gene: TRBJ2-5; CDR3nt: TGTGCCAGCAGCTTCGGGAGAGAGACCCAGTACTTC; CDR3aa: CASSFGRETQYF
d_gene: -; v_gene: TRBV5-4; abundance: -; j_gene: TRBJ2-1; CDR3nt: TGTGCCAGCAGCTTAAACAATGAGCAGTTCTTC; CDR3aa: CASSLNNEQFF
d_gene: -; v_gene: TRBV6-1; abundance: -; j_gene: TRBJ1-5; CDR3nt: TGTGCCAGCAGTGAATTCAGGGCTAACAATCAGCCCCAGCATTTT; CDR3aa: CASSEFRANNQPQHF
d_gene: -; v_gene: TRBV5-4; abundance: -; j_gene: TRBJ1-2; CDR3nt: TGTGCCAGCAGCTTGGTAGGAACCCTTAACTATGGCTACACCTTC; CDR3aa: CASSLVGTLNYGYTF